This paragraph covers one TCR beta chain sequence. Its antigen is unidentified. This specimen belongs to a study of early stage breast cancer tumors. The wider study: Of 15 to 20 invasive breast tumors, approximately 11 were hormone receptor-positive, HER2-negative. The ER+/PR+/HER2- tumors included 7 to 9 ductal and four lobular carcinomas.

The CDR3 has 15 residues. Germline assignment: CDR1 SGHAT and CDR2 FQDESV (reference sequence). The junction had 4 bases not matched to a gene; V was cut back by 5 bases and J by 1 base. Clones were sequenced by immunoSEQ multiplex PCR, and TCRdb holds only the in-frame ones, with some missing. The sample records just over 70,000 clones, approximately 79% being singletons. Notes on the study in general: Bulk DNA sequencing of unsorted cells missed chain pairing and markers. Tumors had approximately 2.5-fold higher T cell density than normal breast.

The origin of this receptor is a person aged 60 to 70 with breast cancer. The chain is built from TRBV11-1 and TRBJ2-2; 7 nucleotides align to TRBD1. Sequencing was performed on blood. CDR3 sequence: CASSLDRVNTGELFF. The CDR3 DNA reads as TGTGCCAGCAGCCTCGACAGGGTGAACACCGGGGAGCTGTTTTTT.